Following are 22 T cell receptor beta chains from one sample sequenced in a study of blood T cells in healthy people across ages (dated by TCRdb to 2014 to 2015). The method was 5' RACE. Instrument on record: Illumina HiSeq 2500. A second PCR of about 6 to 11 cycles was run with a J-beta primer mix and a sample-barcoded 5' primer. Starting from the raw public reads, TCRdb applied fastp trimming at Q25, assembled clones with MiXCR and retained in-frame beta chains. Each CDR3 protein appears once, grouped with its most common genes and DNA. This sample has more than 650,000 distinct CDR3 sequences in its table, and roughly 24% of those were observed once. The ten largest clones represent around 3% of the sample. The sample also formed part of further work on T cells of mothers and their children.

Sequencing used blood. These receptor sequences come from a boy between 10 and 17 years old in good health.

The J gene is TRBJ1-1, the V gene TRBV7-9; D possibly corresponds to TRBD1 (6 bases). Germline V gives CDR1 SEHNR, CDR2 FQNEAQ (reference sequence). The CDR3 contains 16 residues. The ends were cut back, 3 bases at V and 0 bases at J, with 14 bases in the middle. CDR3 sequence reads: CASSFPGQSVNTEAFF. CDR3 sequence (DNA): TGTGCCAGCAGCTTCCCGGGACAAAGCGTGAACACTGAAGCTTTCTTT.

This chain joins TRBV29-1 and TRBJ1-2; 10 nucleotides align to TRBD1. CDR3 length: 13 residues. V gave up 6 bases and J gave up 8 bases; unmatched junction bases: 9. Germline lookup yields CDR1 SQVTM and CDR2 ANQGSEA. DNA for the CDR3: TGCAGCGTGGGACAGGGGATGTCTTGGGGCTACACCTTC. Translated, it gives CSVGQGMSWGYTF.

This clonotype was observed once. The chain is built from TRBV2 and TRBJ2-2, with 10 bases that match TRBD2. CDR3 length: 17 amino acids. Germline lookup yields CDR1 SNHLY and CDR2 FYNNEI. The V gene end was trimmed by 1 base and the J gene end by 4 bases; junction bases not matched to a gene: 6. Here the CDR3 reads CASSEEERGGGTGELFF. The DNA for the CDR3 is TGTGCCAGCAGTGAAGAGGAGCGGGGGGGCGGCACCGGGGAGCTGTTTTTT.

The J gene is TRBJ2-5, the V gene TRBV10-2; 7 nucleotides align to TRBD2. V was clipped by 11 bases and J by 3 bases; unmatched bases: 3. This CDR3 is built from 11 residues. Germline V gene data show CDR1 as WSHSY and CDR2 as SAAADI. In DNA, the CDR3 is TGCGCCGTTGGGGGGGAAGAGACCCAGTACTTC. This sequence encodes CAVGGEETQYF.

This clonotype showed up just a few times. The CDR3 spells CAISGGDRVFV. As DNA, the CDR3 is TGTGCCATCAGTGGTGGCGACAGGGTGTTCGTC. The chain combines TRBV10-3 with TRBJ2-7; TRBD1 aligns across 7 bases. This CDR3 is 11 amino acids long. From germline, CDR1 is ENHRY and CDR2 SYGVKD.

This clonotype was seen a handful of times. The chain combines TRBV9 with TRBJ1-1; TRBD1 is a possible D gene (5 bases). V shed 1 base and J shed 0 bases, with 10 bases lying between them. This CDR3 spans 15 amino acids. The V gene's germline CDR1 is SGDLS and CDR2 YYNGEE. CDR3 amino acids: CASSVLRDLNTEAFF. DNA for the CDR3: TGTGCCAGCAGCGTATTAAGGGACTTGAACACTGAAGCTTTCTTT.

This clonotype was seen only a few times. This chain connects TRBV20-1 to TRBJ1-1, with TRBD1 as a possible D gene (5 bases). V lost 3 bases and J 6 bases, leaving 14 bases between the germline ends. The length of the CDR3 is 13 residues. CDR1 DFQATT and CDR2 SNEGSKA come from the germline V gene (reference sequence). This chain's CDR3 is CSAREGSRAEAFF. The CDR3 DNA follows: TGCAGTGCTAGGGAGGGGAGTAGAGCTGAAGCTTTCTTT.

This clonotype was recorded many times. The chain recombines TRBV6-5 with TRBJ2-7, with D uncertain. The ends were cut back, 6 bases at V and 4 bases at J, with 7 bases in the middle. The CDR3 is 11 residues long. In germline, CDR1 is MNHEY, CDR2 SVGAGI. CDR3 bases: TGTGCCAGCAGCCGCTTGTACGAGCAGTACTTC. This codes for CASSRLYEQYF.

This clonotype was picked up a small number of times. The rearrangement links TRBV29-1 to TRBJ2-2; no clear D. The CDR3 extends over 15 amino acids. V was clipped by 0 bases and J by 4 bases, with 12 bases between them. CDR1 is SQVTM, CDR2 ANQGSEA, per germline. CDR3 sequence reads: CSVEDQRRPTGELFF. In nucleotides, the CDR3 is TGCAGCGTTGAAGATCAGAGGCGGCCCACCGGGGAGCTGTTTTTT.

This clonotype was counted a few times. V is TRBV25-1 and J is TRBJ2-7; TRBD1 or TRBD2 may be the D gene (5 bases each). The CDR3 extends over 16 amino acids. V shed 1 base and J shed 0 bases, with 13 bases lying between them. The germline V gene has CDR1 MGHDK and CDR2 SYGVNS. The CDR3 loop is CASSESLGDRSYEQYF. Here the CDR3 DNA reads TGTGCCAGCAGTGAATCCTTGGGGGACCGCTCCTACGAGCAGTACTTC.

This clonotype has just a few counts. V and J are TRBV14 and TRBJ2-1; 7 positions agree with TRBD1. Germline loops: CDR1 SGHDN, CDR2 FVKESK. The V and J ends lost 4 bases and 1 base, in that order; junction bases with no gene match: 7. This CDR3 contains 16 residues. CDR3 amino acids: CASSRRQGISYNEQFF. The CDR3 bases are TGTGCCAGCAGCCGACGACAGGGAATATCCTACAATGAGCAGTTCTTC.

This chain connects TRBV12-5 to TRBJ1-5; D possibly corresponds to TRBD1 (6 bases). CDR3 size: 21 residues. The germline V gene has CDR1 LGHNT and CDR2 FRNRAP. V lost 0 bases and J lost 5, with 29 bases in between. As DNA, the CDR3 is TGTGCTAGTGGTTTGGTCCGTAATACTTATTCCGGGACACCTAGGTATCAGCCCCAGCATTTT. It yields the protein CASGLVRNTYSGTPRYQPQHF.

This clonotype was detected a few times. This chain joins TRBV6-1 and TRBJ2-3; D unclear. The germline V gene encodes CDR1 MNHNS and CDR2 SASEGT. The V and J ends lost 1 base and 8 bases respectively, with 7 bases between them. This CDR3 contains 12 residues. The CDR3 loop reads CASSEGGGTQYF. Here the CDR3 DNA reads TGTGCCAGCAGTGAAGGGGGTGGTACGCAGTATTTT.

This clonotype turned up a few times. V and J are TRBV12-3 or TRBV12-4 and TRBJ2-1; 11 positions agree with TRBD2. The trim removed 6 bases at V and 0 bases at J, leaving 7 bases unmatched. The CDR3 spans 17 residues. DNA for the CDR3: TGTGCCAGCAGCCATAGACTAGCGGGGCGCTCCTACAATGAGCAGTTCTTC. It specifies CASSHRLAGRSYNEQFF.

This clonotype was observed a handful of times. The rearrangement uses TRBV6-1 and TRBJ1-1; weak D call: TRBD1 (5 bases). Germline assignment: CDR1 MNHNS and CDR2 SASEGT. The V and J ends lost 0 bases and 8 bases respectively, with 13 bases between them. The CDR3 totals 14 residues. This CDR3 reads CASSEAQGTREAFF. The CDR3 nucleotides are TGTGCCAGCAGTGAAGCGCAGGGTACGAGGGAAGCTTTCTTT.

The V and J genes are TRBV29-1 and TRBJ2-5; 10 nucleotides agree with TRBD2. The better agreement between TRBJ2-1 and the DNA end casts doubt on the J call. The length of the CDR3 is 15 residues. Germline assignment: CDR1 SQVTM and CDR2 ANQGSEA. The DNA for the CDR3 is TGCAGCGTTGTGCAGCGGGGGGGGTATCGGAATGAGCAGTTCTTC. Its protein is CSVVQRGGYRNEQFF.

This clonotype came up a few times. The J gene is TRBJ2-7, the V gene TRBV7-6; 9 bases map to TRBD1. The DNA end lines up better with TRBJ2-5; the J call may be wrong. CDR1 is SGHVS, CDR2 FNYEAQ, per germline. The CDR3 runs 13 residues. The CDR3 sequence: CASSWGQGKTQYF. The CDR3 DNA is TGTGCCAGCAGTTGGGGACAGGGCAAGACCCAGTACTTC.

This clonotype showed up just a few times. The chain links TRBV12-3 or TRBV12-4 to TRBJ2-5, with D unclear. Trimming took off 2 bases at V and 3 bases at J, with 7 bases between the two ends. The CDR3 totals 13 residues. CDR3 DNA sequence: TGTGCCAGCAGTTTAAAGGAGAAAGAGACCCAGTACTTC. The encoded protein is CASSLKEKETQYF.

The chain couples TRBV25-1 to TRBJ1-6; 7 nucleotides align to TRBD1. Germline V lookup: CDR1 MGHDK, CDR2 SYGVNS. This CDR3 comprises 16 residues. V lost 4 bases and J lost 7; bases outside the gene matches: 10. The CDR3 sequence is CASSGARDRNNSPLHF. DNA of the CDR3: TGTGCCAGCAGTGGAGCCCGGGACAGAAACAATTCACCCCTCCACTTT.

The rearrangement uses TRBV2 and TRBJ2-5, with 9 bases lining up with TRBD1. The DNA end is more similar to TRBJ2-7, so the J call may be wrong. CDR3 length: 15 residues. Germline-derived CDR1 and CDR2 are SNHLY and FYNNEI. This CDR3 is CASTGQGLTPYEQYF. Written as DNA, the CDR3 is TGTGCCAGCACCGGACAGGGGCTCACCCCCTACGAGCAGTACTTC.

The CDR3 loop is CSVGKPGTDTQYF. CDR3 in DNA: TGCAGCGTTGGCAAGCCCGGTACAGATACGCAGTATTTT. This sequence joins TRBV29-1 and TRBJ2-3; D is undetermined. The CDR3 extends over 13 amino acids. V lost 4 bases, J lost 3 bases, and 11 bases lay in between. CDR1 SQVTM and CDR2 ANQGSEA come from the germline V gene.

The rearrangement links TRBV3-1 to TRBJ1-1, with TRBD1 as a possible D gene (5 bases). The V end was cut by 0 bases, the J end by 4 bases, with 6 bases between. Germline V gene lookup returns CDR1 LGHDT and CDR2 YNNKEL (reference sequence). The CDR3 sequence is 13 residues long. The DNA of the CDR3 is TGTGCCAGCAGCCAAGAAGGGGTCACTGAAGCTTTCTTT. This codes for CASSQEGVTEAFF.